This record concerns one T cell receptor beta chain sequence. Antigen unknown. cDNA libraries for TCR beta contained unique molecular identifiers. TCRdb analysed the PCR reads with MiXCR anew, one entry per CDR3 protein. Altogether approximately 730,000 distinct CDR3 sequences are present, 25% to 30% being singletons, with the ten largest covering 0.5% to 0.6%. The sample comes from a study of post-analysis software for immune sequencing data. Points from the study as a whole: Patients used about 5 TRBV segments, including TRBV5-6, TRBV5-1 and TRBV20-1, more often than controls.

The CDR3 is made up of 15 amino acids. The V segment lost 6 bases and the J segment 1 base; nucleotides outside the gene matches: 5. The chain employs TRBV12-3 or TRBV12-4 and TRBJ1-5, with TRBD1 matching over 8 bases. This sequence was found in a girl aged 10 to 17 with multiple sclerosis. The sequenced sample consisted of blood. This CDR3 reads CASRTNRGSNQPQHF. The CDR3 bases are TGTGCCAGCAGGACGAACAGGGGGAGCAATCAGCCCCAGCATTTT.